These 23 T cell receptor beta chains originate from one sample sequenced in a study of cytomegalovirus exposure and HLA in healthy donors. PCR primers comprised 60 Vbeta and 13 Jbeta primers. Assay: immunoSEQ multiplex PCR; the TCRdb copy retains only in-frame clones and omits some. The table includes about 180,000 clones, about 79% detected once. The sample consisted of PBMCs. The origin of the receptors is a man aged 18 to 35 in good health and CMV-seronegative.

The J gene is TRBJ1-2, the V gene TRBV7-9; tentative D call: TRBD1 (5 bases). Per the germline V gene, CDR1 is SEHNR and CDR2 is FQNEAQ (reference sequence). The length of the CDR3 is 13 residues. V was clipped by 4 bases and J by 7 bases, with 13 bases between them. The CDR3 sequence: CASSSGGGGGYTF. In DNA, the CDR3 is TGTGCCAGCAGCTCCGGGGGAGGAGGTGGCTACACCTTC.

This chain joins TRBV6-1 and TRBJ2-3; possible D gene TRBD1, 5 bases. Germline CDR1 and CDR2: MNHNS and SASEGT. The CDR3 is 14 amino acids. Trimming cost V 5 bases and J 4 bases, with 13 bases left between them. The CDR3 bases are TGTGCCAGCAGTCAAAGGGGTAGCTCAGATACGCAGTATTTT. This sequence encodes CASSQRGSSDTQYF.

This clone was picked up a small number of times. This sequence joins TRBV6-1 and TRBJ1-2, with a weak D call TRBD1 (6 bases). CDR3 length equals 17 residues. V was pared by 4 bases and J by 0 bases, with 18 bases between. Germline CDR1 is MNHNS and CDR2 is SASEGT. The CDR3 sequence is CASSAGLGTRANYGYTF. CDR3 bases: TGTGCCAGCAGTGCGGGTCTAGGGACAAGAGCTAACTATGGCTACACCTTC.

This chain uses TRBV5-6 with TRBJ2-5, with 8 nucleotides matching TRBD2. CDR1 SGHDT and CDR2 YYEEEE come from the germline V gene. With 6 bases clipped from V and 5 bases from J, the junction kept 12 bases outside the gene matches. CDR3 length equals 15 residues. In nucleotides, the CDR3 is TGTGCCAGCACGGGAGGGCGCGGGGGAAGGGAGACCCAGTACTTC. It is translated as CASTGGRGGRETQYF.

Written as DNA, the CDR3 is TGTGCCAGCAGGGGGACAGGGTTCTACTCTGGGGCCAACGTCCTGACTTTC. It encodes CASRGTGFYSGANVLTF. The chain recombines TRBV2 with TRBJ2-6, with 9 bases lining up with TRBD1. CDR1 and CDR2 from the germline V gene are SNHLY and FYNNEI. There are 17 residues in the CDR3. V lost 6 bases to trimming and J lost 0 bases; unmatched junction nucleotides: 6.

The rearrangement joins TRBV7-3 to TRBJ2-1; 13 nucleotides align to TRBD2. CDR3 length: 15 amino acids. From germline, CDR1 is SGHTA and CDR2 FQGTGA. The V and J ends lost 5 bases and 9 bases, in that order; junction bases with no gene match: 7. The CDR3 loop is CASSARLAGGVEQFF. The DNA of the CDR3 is TGTGCCAGCAGCGCACGACTAGCGGGAGGAGTTGAGCAGTTCTTC. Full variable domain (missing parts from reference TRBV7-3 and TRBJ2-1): GAGVSQTPSNKVTEKGKYVELRCDPISGHTALYWYRQSLGQGPEFLIYFQGTGAADDSGLPNDRFFAVRPEGSVSTLKIQRTERGDSAVYLCASSARLAGGVEQFFGPGTRLTVL.

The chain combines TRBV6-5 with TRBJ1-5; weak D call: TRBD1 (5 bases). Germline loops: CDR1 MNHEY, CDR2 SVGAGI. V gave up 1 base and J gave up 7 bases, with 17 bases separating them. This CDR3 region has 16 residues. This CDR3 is CASSYYLAISGQPQHF. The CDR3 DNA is TGTGCCAGCAGTTACTACTTGGCCATCTCAGGGCAGCCCCAGCATTTT.

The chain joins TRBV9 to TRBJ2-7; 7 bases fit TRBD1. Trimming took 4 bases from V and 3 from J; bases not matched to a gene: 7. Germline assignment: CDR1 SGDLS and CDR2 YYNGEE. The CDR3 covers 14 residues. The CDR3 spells CASSPRQGHYEQYF. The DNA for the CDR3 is TGTGCCAGCAGCCCCAGACAGGGTCACTACGAGCAGTACTTC. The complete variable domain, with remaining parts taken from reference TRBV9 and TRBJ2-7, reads DSGVTQTPKHLITATGQRVTLRCSPRSGDLSVYWYQQSLDQGLQFLIQYYNGEERAKGNILERFSAQQFPDLHSELNLSSLELGDSALYFCASSPRQGHYEQYFGPGTRLTVT.

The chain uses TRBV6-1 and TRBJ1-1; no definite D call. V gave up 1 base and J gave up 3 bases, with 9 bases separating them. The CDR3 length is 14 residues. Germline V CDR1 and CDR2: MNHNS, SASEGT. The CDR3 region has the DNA TGTGCCAGCAGTGAAGGCGGGCCAGACACTGAAGCTTTCTTT. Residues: CASSEGGPDTEAFF.

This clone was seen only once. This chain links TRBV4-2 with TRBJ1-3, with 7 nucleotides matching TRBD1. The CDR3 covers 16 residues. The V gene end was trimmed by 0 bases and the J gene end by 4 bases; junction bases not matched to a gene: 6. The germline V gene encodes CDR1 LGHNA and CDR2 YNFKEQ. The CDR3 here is CASSQEEGGAGNTIYF. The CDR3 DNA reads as TGTGCCAGCAGCCAAGAAGAAGGGGGCGCGGGAAACACCATATATTTT.

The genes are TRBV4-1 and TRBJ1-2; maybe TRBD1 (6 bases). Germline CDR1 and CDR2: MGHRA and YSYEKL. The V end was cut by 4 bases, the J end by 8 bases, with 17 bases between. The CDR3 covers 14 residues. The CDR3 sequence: CASSPWEGVWGYTF. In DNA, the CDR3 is TGCGCCAGCAGCCCTTGGGAGGGGGTCTGGGGCTACACCTTC.

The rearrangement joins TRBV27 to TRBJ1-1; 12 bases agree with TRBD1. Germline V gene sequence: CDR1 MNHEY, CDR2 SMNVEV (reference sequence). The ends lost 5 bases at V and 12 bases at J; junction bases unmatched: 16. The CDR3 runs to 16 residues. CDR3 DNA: TGTGCCAGCAGTGCTAGACCGGGACAGGGGGCGTTTAAAACTTTCTTT. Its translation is CASSARPGQGAFKTFF.

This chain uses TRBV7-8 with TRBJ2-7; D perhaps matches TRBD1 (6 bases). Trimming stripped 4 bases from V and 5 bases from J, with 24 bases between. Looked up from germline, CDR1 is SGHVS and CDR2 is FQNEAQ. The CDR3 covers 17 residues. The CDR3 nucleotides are TGTGCCAGCAGCTCTACAGGGTTGGGGTACCACGATGACGAGCAGTACTTC. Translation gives CASSSTGLGYHDDEQYF.

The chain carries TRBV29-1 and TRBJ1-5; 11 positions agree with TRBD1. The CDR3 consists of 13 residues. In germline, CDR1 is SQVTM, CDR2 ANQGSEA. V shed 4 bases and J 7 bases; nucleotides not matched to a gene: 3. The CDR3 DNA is TGCAGCGTTGGTGGGACAGGGGGGCAGCCCCAGCATTTT. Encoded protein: CSVGGTGGQPQHF.

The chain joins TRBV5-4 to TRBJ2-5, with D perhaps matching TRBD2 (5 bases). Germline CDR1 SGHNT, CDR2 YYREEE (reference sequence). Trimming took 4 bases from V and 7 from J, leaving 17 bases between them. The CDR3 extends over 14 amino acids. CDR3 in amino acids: CASSVGSGGSTQYF. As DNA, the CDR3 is TGTGCCAGCAGCGTCGGCAGCGGAGGATCGACCCAGTACTTC.

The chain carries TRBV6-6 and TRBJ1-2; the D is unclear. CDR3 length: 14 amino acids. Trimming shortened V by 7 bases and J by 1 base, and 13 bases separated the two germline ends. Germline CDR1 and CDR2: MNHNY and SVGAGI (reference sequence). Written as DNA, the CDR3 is TGTGCCAGCAAATCCCTTGGAGATAACTATGGCTACACCTTC. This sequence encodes CASKSLGDNYGYTF.

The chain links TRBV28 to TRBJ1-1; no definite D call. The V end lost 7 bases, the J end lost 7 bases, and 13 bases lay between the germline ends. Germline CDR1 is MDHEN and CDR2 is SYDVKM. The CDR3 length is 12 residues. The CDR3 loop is CASTNYGIEAFF. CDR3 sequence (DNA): TGTGCCAGCACCAATTACGGGATTGAAGCTTTCTTT.

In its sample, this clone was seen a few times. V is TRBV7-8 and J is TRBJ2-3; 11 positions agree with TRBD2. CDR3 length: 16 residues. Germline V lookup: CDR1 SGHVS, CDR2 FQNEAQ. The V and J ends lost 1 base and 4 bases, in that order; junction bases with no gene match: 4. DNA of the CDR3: TGTGCCAGCAGCTTAGGTCTTAGCGGGGGGGCAGATACGCAGTATTTT. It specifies CASSLGLSGGADTQYF.

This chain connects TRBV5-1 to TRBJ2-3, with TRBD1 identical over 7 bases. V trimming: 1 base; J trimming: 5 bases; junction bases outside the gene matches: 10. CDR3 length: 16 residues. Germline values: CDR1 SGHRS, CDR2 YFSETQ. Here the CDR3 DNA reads TGCGCCAGCAGCTTGTTAGGGGGCCGGACGAGAGATACGCAGTATTTT. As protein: CASSLLGGRTRDTQYF.

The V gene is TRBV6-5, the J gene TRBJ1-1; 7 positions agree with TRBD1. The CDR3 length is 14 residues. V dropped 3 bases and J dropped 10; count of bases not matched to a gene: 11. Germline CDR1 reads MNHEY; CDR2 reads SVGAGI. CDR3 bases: TGTGCCAGCAGTTATTCAGTCCAGGGGGGTGGAGCTTTCTTT. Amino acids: CASSYSVQGGGAFF.

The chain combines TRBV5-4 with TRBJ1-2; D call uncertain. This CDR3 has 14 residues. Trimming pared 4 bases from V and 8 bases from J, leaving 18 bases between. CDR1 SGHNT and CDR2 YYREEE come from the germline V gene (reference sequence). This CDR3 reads CASSRARRSEGYTF. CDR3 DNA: TGTGCCAGCAGCAGAGCCCGTCGGTCCGAGGGCTACACCTTC.

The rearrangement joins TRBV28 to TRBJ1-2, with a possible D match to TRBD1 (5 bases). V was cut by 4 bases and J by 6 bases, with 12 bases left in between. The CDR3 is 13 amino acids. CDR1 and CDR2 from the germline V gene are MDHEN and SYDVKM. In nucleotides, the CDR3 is TGTGCCAGCAGTTCCGCGGGGACGAATGGCTACACCTTC. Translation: CASSSAGTNGYTF.

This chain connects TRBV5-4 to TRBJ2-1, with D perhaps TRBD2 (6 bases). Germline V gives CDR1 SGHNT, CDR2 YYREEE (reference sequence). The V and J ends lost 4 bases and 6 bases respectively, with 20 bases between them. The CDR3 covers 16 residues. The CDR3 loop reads CASSPGGSGGTNEQFF. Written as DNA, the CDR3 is TGTGCCAGCAGCCCTGGCGGTAGCGGCGGAACCAATGAGCAGTTCTTC.